This T cell receptor beta chain appears in the sequencing data of a study of blood T cell repertoires in COVID-19. Turning to the study itself: Specimens from acute and convalescent COVID-19 originated in the United States, Italy and Spain.

The V end lost 0 bases, the J end lost 6 bases, and 14 bases lay between the germline ends. The CDR3 is 16 amino acids. CDR1 SGHAT and CDR2 FQNNGV come from the germline V gene. Measured with immunoSEQ multiplex PCR; TCRdb has only the in-frame clones, and not every one. Among tens of thousands of clones, 75% to 80% were seen once, and the ten largest hold 40% to 60%. This clonotype was sampled from an elderly woman with acute or convalescent COVID-19. The sequenced sample consisted of peripheral blood. This chain connects TRBV11-2 to TRBJ2-2; D might be TRBD1 (5 bases). The CDR3 nucleotides are TGTGCCAGCAGCTTAGAAGCCAGGGAAGGGTCCGGGGAGCTGTTTTTT. This codes for CASSLEAREGSGELFF.